The 15 T cell receptor beta chains listed next were all sequenced from one sample in a study of T cell responses to AZD1222 COVID-19 vaccine. Using immunoSEQ multiplex PCR, the repertoire was profiled, and TCRdb retains in-frame clones only, with some absent. The sample records tens of thousands of clones, nearly 90% being singletons. The sequencing here drew on peripheral blood, taken on day 0 of AZD1222 vaccination. These receptors were taken from an adult in good health.

V usage is TRBV11-3 and J usage is TRBJ2-7, with no clear D. The germline V gene encodes CDR1 SGHNT and CDR2 YENEEA. This CDR3 region has 12 residues. Between the trimmed V and J ends, which lost 5 bases and 4 bases, there was a span of 9 bases. The chain's CDR3 is CASSHQSYEQYV. DNA of the CDR3: TGTGCCAGCAGCCATCAGTCGTACGAGCAGTACGTC.

CDR3 region: CASSESGGGTGELFF. CDR3 coding DNA: TGTGCCAGCAGTGAAAGCGGGGGAGGCACCGGGGAGCTGTTTTTT. The chain uses TRBV6-1 and TRBJ2-2, with 8 positions matching TRBD2. The CDR3 has 15 amino acids. CDR1 and CDR2 from the germline V gene are MNHNS and SASEGT. The trim removed 2 bases at V and 4 bases at J, leaving 3 bases unmatched.

V gene TRBV30 combines with J gene TRBJ2-7; D remains unclear. Trimming removed 0 bases at V and 3 bases at J, with 9 bases between. The CDR3 has 13 residues. Germline values: CDR1 GTSNPN, CDR2 SVGIG (reference sequence). The CDR3 DNA is TGTGCCTGGAGTGTAAGTCTGTACTACGAGCAGTACTTC. Amino acids: CAWSVSLYYEQYF. Full variable domain (missing parts from reference TRBV30 and TRBJ2-7): SQTIHQWPATLVQPVGSPLSLECTVEGTSNPNLYWYRQAAGRGLQLLFYSVGIGQISSEVPQNLSASRPQDRQFILSSKKLLLSDSGFYLCAWSVSLYYEQYFGPGTRLTVT.

The chain is built from TRBV6-6 and TRBJ2-3; the D gene could be TRBD1 or TRBD2 (6 bases each). CDR3 length: 14 residues. Looked up from germline, CDR1 is MNHNY and CDR2 is SVGAGI (reference sequence). V lost 9 bases, J lost 4 bases, and 17 bases lay in between. The CDR3: CASTGSGPPDTQYF. CDR3 DNA: TGTGCCAGTACAGGGAGCGGGCCCCCAGATACGCAGTATTTT.

The V gene is TRBV7-3, the J gene TRBJ2-3; 14 nucleotides align to TRBD2. J was trimmed by 5 bases and V by 5 bases; bases with no gene match: 3. The CDR3 consists of 15 residues. Germline CDR1 reads SGHTA; CDR2 reads FQGTGA. CDR3 coding DNA: TGTGCCAGCAGCGTGACTAGCGGGAGGGGAGATACGCAGTATTTT. Protein sequence: CASSVTSGRGDTQYF.

Here the CDR3 reads CASSPPGRETQYF. Here the CDR3 DNA reads TGTGCCAGCTCACCCCCAGGGCGGGAGACCCAGTACTTC. This chain links TRBV18 with TRBJ2-5, with D perhaps TRBD1 (5 bases). Looked up from germline, CDR1 is KGHSH and CDR2 is LQKENI. V was shortened by 3 bases and J by 5 bases, with 10 bases between the two germline ends. The CDR3 spans 13 residues.

The CDR3 loop reads CSVASGGAGTQYF. CDR3 bases: TGCAGCGTTGCTAGCGGGGGGGCAGGTACGCAGTATTTT. This sequence joins TRBV29-1 and TRBJ2-3, with 12 positions matching TRBD2. CDR1 and CDR2 from the germline V gene are SQVTM and ANQGSEA. J was trimmed by 8 bases and V by 4 bases; bases with no gene match: 4. The CDR3 consists of 13 residues.

The chain has TRBV30 and TRBJ2-1; 7 nucleotides align to TRBD2. V trimming: 1 base; J trimming: 4 bases; junction bases outside the gene matches: 4. The V gene's germline CDR1 is GTSNPN and CDR2 SVGIG (reference sequence). There are 14 residues in the CDR3. CDR3 residues: CAWSGASGYNEQFF. For the CDR3, the DNA is TGTGCCTGGAGTGGCGCTAGCGGATACAATGAGCAGTTCTTC.

In this sample, this clone turned up once. The chain carries TRBV18 and TRBJ2-6; D gene ambiguous. Germline CDR1 reads KGHSH; CDR2 reads LQKENI. The CDR3 totals 17 residues. Trimming cost V 3 bases and J 4 bases, with 16 bases left between them. The CDR3 nucleotides read TGTGCCAGCTCACCGGATAACCTTATAGGGGGGGCCAACGTCCTGACTTTC. Translated: CASSPDNLIGGANVLTF.

V is TRBV6-5 and J is TRBJ2-7; perhaps TRBD2 as D (6 bases). The germline V gene encodes CDR1 MNHEY and CDR2 SVGAGI. V lost 0 bases and J lost 2, with 11 bases in between. The CDR3 loop spans 15 amino acids. The chain's CDR3 is CASSYSAGRAYEQYF. CDR3 nucleotide sequence: TGTGCCAGCAGTTACTCGGCGGGGCGGGCCTACGAGCAGTACTTC.

V gene TRBV9 combines with J gene TRBJ2-7; D is uncertain. The CDR3 loop spans 14 amino acids. Trimming shortened V by 3 bases and J by 6 bases, and 16 bases separated the two germline ends. Germline lookup yields CDR1 SGDLS and CDR2 YYNGEE. In DNA, the CDR3 is TGTGCCAGCAGCGCCGAGACTGTCTGGGGCGAGCAGTACTTC. This encodes CASSAETVWGEQYF.

This chain uses TRBV5-8 with TRBJ1-4, with a possible D match to TRBD1 (5 bases). Trimming cost V 4 bases and J 0 bases, with 13 bases left between them. The germline CDR1 and CDR2 sequences are SGHTS and YDEGEE. CDR3 length equals 16 residues. The CDR3 protein is CASSPEGTATNEKLFF. Here the CDR3 DNA reads TGTGCCAGCAGCCCGGAGGGGACTGCAACTAATGAAAAACTGTTTTTT.

The chain carries TRBV6-1 and TRBJ1-3; tentatively, D is TRBD1 (6 bases). Germline loops: CDR1 MNHNS, CDR2 SASEGT. With 2 bases removed from V and 11 bases from J, the gap between germline ends came to 10 bases. This CDR3 is 12 amino acids long. CDR3 coding DNA: TGTGCCAGCAGTGAACAGGGGCTTGCCATATATTTT. Translation: CASSEQGLAIYF.

This chain links TRBV7-3 with TRBJ2-2, with 7 positions matching TRBD2. The CDR3 sequence is 14 residues long. Germline CDR1 and CDR2: SGHTA and FQGTGA. The V and J ends lost 4 bases and 4 bases, in that order; junction bases with no gene match: 3. CDR3 sequence reads: CASSSSGTTGELFF. The CDR3 DNA reads TGTGCCAGCAGCTCAAGCGGGACCACCGGGGAGCTGTTTTTT.

This chain uses TRBV11-2 with TRBJ1-2; 7 bases align to TRBD1. CDR1 is SGHAT, CDR2 FQNNGV, per germline. V lost 5 bases and J lost 4; bases outside the gene matches: 10. This CDR3 contains 15 residues. The CDR3 is CASSIRPGQIYGYTF. CDR3 bases: TGTGCCAGCAGCATACGACCGGGACAGATCTATGGCTACACCTTC.